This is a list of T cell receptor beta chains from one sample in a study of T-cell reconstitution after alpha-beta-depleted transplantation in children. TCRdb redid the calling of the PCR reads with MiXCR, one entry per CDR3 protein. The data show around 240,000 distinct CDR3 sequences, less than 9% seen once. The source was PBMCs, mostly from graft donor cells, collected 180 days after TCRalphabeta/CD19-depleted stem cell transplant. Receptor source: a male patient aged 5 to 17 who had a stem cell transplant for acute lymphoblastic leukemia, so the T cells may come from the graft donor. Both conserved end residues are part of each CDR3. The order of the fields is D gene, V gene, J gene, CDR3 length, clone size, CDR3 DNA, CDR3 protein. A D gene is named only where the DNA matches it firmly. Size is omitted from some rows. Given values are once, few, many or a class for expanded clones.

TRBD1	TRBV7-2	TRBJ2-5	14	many	TGTGCCAGCAGCCCCCCAGGGGGCGGGGAGACCCAGTACTTC	CASSPPGGGETQYF
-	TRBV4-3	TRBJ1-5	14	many	TGCGCCAGCAGCCAAGATAGAAACAATCAGCCCCAGCATTTT	CASSQDRNNQPQHF
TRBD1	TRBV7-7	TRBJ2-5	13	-	TGTGCCAGCAGCGCCGACAGGGCGGAGACCCAGTACTTC	CASSADRAETQYF
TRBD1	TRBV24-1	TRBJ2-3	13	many	TGTGCCACCAGAGGACAGGGATTCGATACGCAGTATTTT	CATRGQGFDTQYF
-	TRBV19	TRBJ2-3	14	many	TGTGCCAGCGTCGGGGCAGGGTTTCGGGATACGCAGTATTTT	CASVGAGFRDTQYF
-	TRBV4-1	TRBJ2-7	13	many	TGCGCCAGCAGCCAAGGCCTCCCCTACGAGCAGTACTTC	CASSQGLPYEQYF
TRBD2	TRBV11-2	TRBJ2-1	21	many	TGTGCCAGCAGCTTAGATCGCCTCCTTGGCGGGAGGAGGAAGACCTACAATGAGCAGTTCTTC	CASSLDRLLGGRRKTYNEQFF
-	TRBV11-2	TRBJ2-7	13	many	TGTGCCAGCAGCTTACGACAGATCTACGAGCAGTACTTC	CASSLRQIYEQYF
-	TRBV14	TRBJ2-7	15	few	TGTGCCAGCAGCCCAGCGAGGGCATACGGCTACGAGCAGTACTTC	CASSPARAYGYEQYF
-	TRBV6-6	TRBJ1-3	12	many	TGTGCCAGCACCATTGACAGGAACACCATATATTTT	CASTIDRNTIYF
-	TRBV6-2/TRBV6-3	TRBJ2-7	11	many	TGTGCCACAGGCCTTGGGGTCGAGCAGTACTTC	CATGLGVEQYF
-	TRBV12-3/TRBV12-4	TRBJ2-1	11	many	TGTGCCATAGCGGAAACCGATGAGCAGTTCTTC	CAIAETDEQFF
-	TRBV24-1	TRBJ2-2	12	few	TGTGCCACCGAACAACGCCACGGGGAGCTGTTTTTT	CATEQRHGELFF
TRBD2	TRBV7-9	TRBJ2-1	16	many	TGTGCCAGCAGCTTTCGGCGGGGGAGCTCCTACAATGAGCAGTTCTTC	CASSFRRGSSYNEQFF
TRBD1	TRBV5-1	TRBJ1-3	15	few	TGCGCCAGCAGCCCCGAGGGGGCAGCTGGAAACACCATATATTTT	CASSPEGAAGNTIYF
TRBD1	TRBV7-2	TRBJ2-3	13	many	TGTGCCAGCAGCTTGAACAGGGGAGATACGCAGTATTTT	CASSLNRGDTQYF
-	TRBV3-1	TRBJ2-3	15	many	TGTGCCAGCAGCCAAGGGGCAGTCAGCACAGATACGCAGTATTTT	CASSQGAVSTDTQYF
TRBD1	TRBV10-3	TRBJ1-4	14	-	TGTGCCATCAATGACAGGGGGCTCGATGAAAAACTGTTTTTT	CAINDRGLDEKLFF
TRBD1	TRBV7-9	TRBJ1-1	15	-	TGTGCCAGCAGCTTAGCCGGGACAGGTAACACTGAAGCTTTCTTT	CASSLAGTGNTEAFF
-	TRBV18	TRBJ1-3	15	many	TGTGCCAGCTCACCCGAGGAAGGGTACAGAAACACCATATATTTT	CASSPEEGYRNTIYF
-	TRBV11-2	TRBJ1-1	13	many	TGTGCCAGCAGTGTCGGGAGCTCCACTGAAGCTTTCTTT	CASSVGSSTEAFF
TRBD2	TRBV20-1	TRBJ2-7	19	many	TGCAGTGCTAGAGACCCGGGACTAGCAGTGTCCGGGGGTACCTACGAGCAGTACTTC	CSARDPGLAVSGGTYEQYF
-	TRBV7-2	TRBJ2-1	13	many	TGTGCCAGCAGCTTCGAAAGGGGCAATGAGCAGTTCTTC	CASSFERGNEQFF
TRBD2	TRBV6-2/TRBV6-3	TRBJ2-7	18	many	TGTGCCAGCAGTTCCAAGGGCCCCCTAGCGGGACTCTCCTACGAGCAGTACTTC	CASSSKGPLAGLSYEQYF
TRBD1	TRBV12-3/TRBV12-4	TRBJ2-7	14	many	TGTGCCAGCAGCCTGGACAGGGTAACCCACGAGCAGTACTTC	CASSLDRVTHEQYF
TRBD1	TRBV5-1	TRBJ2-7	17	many	TGCGCCAGCAGCTTGTCGGGGACAGGTACTACCTCCTACGAGCAGTACTTC	CASSLSGTGTTSYEQYF
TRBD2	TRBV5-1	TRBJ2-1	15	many	TGCGCCAGCAGCTTGGAAACTAGCGGGTACAATGAGCAGTTCTTC	CASSLETSGYNEQFF
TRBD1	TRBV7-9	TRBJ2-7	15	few	TGTGCCAGCAGCTTGCGAGGGACAGCATCCTACGAGCAGTACTTC	CASSLRGTASYEQYF
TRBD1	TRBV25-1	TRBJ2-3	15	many	TGTGCCAGTCGGGCTAGGGGGCATAGCACAGATACGCAGTATTTT	CASRARGHSTDTQYF
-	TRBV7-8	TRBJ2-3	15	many	TGTGCCAGCAGCTTCCGTGACCCGGGCCCAGATACGCAGTATTTT	CASSFRDPGPDTQYF
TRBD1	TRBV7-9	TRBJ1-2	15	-	TGTGCCAGCAGCCCTCATCCCGGGACAGGGGATGGCTACACCTTC	CASSPHPGTGDGYTF
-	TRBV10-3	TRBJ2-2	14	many	TGTGCCATCACTCAGGAACTGAACACCGGGGAGCTGTTTTTT	CAITQELNTGELFF
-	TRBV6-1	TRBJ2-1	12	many	TGTGCCAGCTCCCTGCTTAGGGATGAGCAGTTCTTC	CASSLLRDEQFF
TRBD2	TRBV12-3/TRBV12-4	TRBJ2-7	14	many	TGTGCCAGCAGGTCCGGGACTAGTACCTACGAGCAGTACTTC	CASRSGTSTYEQYF
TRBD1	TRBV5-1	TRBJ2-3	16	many	TGCGCCAGCAGCTCGATGACAGGGGGAGGCACAGATACGCAGTATTTT	CASSSMTGGGTDTQYF
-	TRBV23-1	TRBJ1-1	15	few	TGCGCCAGCAGTCAATCGGGGCTGCAGAACACTGAAGCTTTCTTT	CASSQSGLQNTEAFF
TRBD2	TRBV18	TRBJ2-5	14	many	TGTGCCAGCTCACCGGGACTAGATGAAGAGACCCAGTACTTC	CASSPGLDEETQYF
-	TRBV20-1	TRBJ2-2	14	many	TGCAGTGCCACAGACACCTCGAACACCGGGGAGCTGTTTTTT	CSATDTSNTGELFF
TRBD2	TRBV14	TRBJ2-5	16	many	TGTGCCAGCAGCCAAGACCTTCCTGCGGCGGGGGGGACCCAGTACTTC	CASSQDLPAAGGTQYF
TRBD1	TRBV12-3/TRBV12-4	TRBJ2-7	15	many	TGTGCCAGCAGCGCGGGACAGGGGTTCTCCTACGAGCAGTACTTC	CASSAGQGFSYEQYF
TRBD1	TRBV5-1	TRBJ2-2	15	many	TGCGCCAGCAGCTTTGAGGGGGCGCGCACCGGGGAGCTGTTTTTT	CASSFEGARTGELFF
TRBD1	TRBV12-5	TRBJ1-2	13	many	TGTGCTAGTGGTCTTCGGACAGGAATCGGCTACACCTTC	CASGLRTGIGYTF
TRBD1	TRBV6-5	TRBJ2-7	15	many	TGTGCCAGCAGTTACTCGAGACAGGGACCAGGCGAGCAGTACTTC	CASSYSRQGPGEQYF
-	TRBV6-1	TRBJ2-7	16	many	TGTGCCAGCAGTCGGGTATCGGGTACCAGCTCCTACGAGCAGTACTTC	CASSRVSGTSSYEQYF
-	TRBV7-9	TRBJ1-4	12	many	TGTGCCAGCAGGTTGGGGAATGAAAAACTGTTTTTT	CASRLGNEKLFF
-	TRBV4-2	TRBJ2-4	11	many	TGTGCCAGCAGCCCAGCGGTCATTCAGTACTTC	CASSPAVIQYF
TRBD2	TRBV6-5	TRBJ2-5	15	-	TGTGCCAGCAGTTCCCTCCCAGCGGGACTCGAGACCCAGTACTTC	CASSSLPAGLETQYF
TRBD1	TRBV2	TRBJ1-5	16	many	TGTGCCAGCAATACCGCCTCAGGGGGCGCGGATCAGCCCCAGCATTTT	CASNTASGGADQPQHF
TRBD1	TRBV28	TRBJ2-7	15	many	TGTGCCAGCAGTTTATGGTCTGAGACAGGGGACGAGCAGTACTTC	CASSLWSETGDEQYF
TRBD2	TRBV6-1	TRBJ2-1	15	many	TGTGCCAGCAGTGCAAGCGGGATATGGGGCAATGAGCAGTTCTTC	CASSASGIWGNEQFF
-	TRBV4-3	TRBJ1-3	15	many	TGCGCCAGCAGCCAAGTACGGATCTCTGGAAACACCATATATTTT	CASSQVRISGNTIYF